The TCR beta chain described here comes from a study of beta chain features in type 1 diabetes. Overall study results and limits: The question left open here concerned HLA type influencing TCRB rearrangement. Moderately but significantly shorter TCRB CDR3s were found in Type 1 diabetes patients in all four CD4+ subsets.

Reverse transcription of all isolated RNA meant that expressed TCRB transcripts were sequenced. Sequencing of naive, central memory and regulatory T cell samples gave an average of about 3.7 million reads. The repertoire was sequenced with immunoSEQ multiplex PCR; TCRdb's copy has only in-frame clones and lacks some. Of about 700,000 clones listed, around 15% were seen once; the top ten hold 0.022%. Only a few counts were recorded for this clone. Its antigen remains unknown. The V gene lost 0 bases and the J gene lost 3 bases, with 20 bases spanning the gap. The CDR3 consists of 18 residues. Looked up from germline, CDR1 is MGHRA and CDR2 is YSYEKL.

Input material: naive CD4+ T cells from blood. The chain carries TRBV4-1 and TRBJ1-2; D gene unclear. The receptor was derived from a man younger than 35 with type 1 diabetes. The CDR3 nucleotides read TGCGCCAGCAGCCAAGATCCCGGCTCGGGATTCGTGGACTATGGCTACACCTTC. Its protein product is CASSQDPGSGFVDYGYTF.